What follows are 2 T cell receptor beta chains derived from one specimen sequenced in a study of shared clonotypes between healthy human individuals. CD45RO negativity and positive selection for CCR7 defined naive CD8 cells, a population that excluded terminally differentiated effector memory CD45RA+ cells. Clones were read by immunoSEQ multiplex PCR, and TCRdb kept only the in-frame ones, dropping some. Here the sample spans about 2,100,000 clones, about 93% being singletons. The sample was naive CD8+ T cells from PBMCs. The receptors derive from a man younger than 35 in good health. Some clones in this sample may be carry-over from other donors' samples.

This clone was observed a few times. V and J are TRBV9 and TRBJ2-3, with a weak D call TRBD2 (6 bases). The germline gives CDR1 SGDLS, CDR2 YYNGEE. This CDR3 has 17 amino acids. V dropped 1 base and J dropped 3 bases, with 18 bases sitting between them. CDR3 region: CASSVSPSGYRTDTQYF. CDR3 in DNA: TGTGCCAGCAGCGTATCCCCAAGCGGGTACCGGACAGATACGCAGTATTTT.

The chain links TRBV7-2 to TRBJ2-1, with D perhaps given as TRBD1 or TRBD2 (6 bases each). The V gene lost 8 bases and the J gene lost 4 bases, with 15 bases spanning the gap. Per the germline V gene, CDR1 is SGHTA and CDR2 is FQGNSA. CDR3 length equals 14 residues. The CDR3 DNA follows: TGTGCCAGCTCAGGGGTAGCGGCTTACAATGAGCAGTTCTTC. Residues: CASSGVAAYNEQFF.